This T cell receptor beta chain was recorded in a study of blood T cells in healthy people across ages. Study outcomes and limitations: While age rose, TCR beta diversity per million T cells dropped in a roughly linear way. Unsorted PBMC input precluded a conclusive naive versus antigen-experienced comparison.

As for this clonotype: Its target is unknown.

With a J-beta primer mix and a sample-barcoded 5' primer, a second PCR ran roughly 6 to 11 cycles. One entry per CDR3 protein, called by TCRdb with MiXCR from the 5' RACE reads. This table holds some 800,000 distinct CDR3 sequences, under 45% found once. The TCR sequence derives from a man aged 60 to 75 in good health. Material: blood.

DNA for the CDR3: TGCAGTGCTAGCCTTACAGGGGACCAGCCCCAGCATTTT. This translates into CSASLTGDQPQHF. The J gene is TRBJ1-5, the V gene TRBV20-1; 7 bases align to TRBD1. Germline CDR1 and CDR2: DFQATT and SNEGSKA (reference sequence). The CDR3 has 13 amino acids. V lost 3 bases, J lost 7 bases, and 6 bases stayed unmatched.